This entry features one T cell receptor beta chain sequence. Its antigen remains unidentified. One base away there is no much larger clone; base qualities are not given. The sample originates from a study of blood T cell repertoires in COVID-19 (dated by TCRdb to 2018 to 2021). About the study as a whole: Samples covering the acute and convalescent phases of COVID-19 were provided by collaborators in the United States, Italy and Spain. The prospective study material was composed of cDNA or gDNA derived from T cells, B-cell-depleted T cells, or PBMCs. Deeply sampled blood TCRbeta repertoires from subjects exposed to, actively infected with, or recovered from COVID-19 were included in the dataset. The repertoires were made available in a free public database intended to serve as a resource for research on the immune response to SARS-CoV-2. The samples were drawn from the first 160 participants of the ongoing ImmuneRACE study and from 950 to 1,500 subjects provided by 6 global collaborators. The sample metadata nearly always contained a de-identified subject ID, COVID-19 status, age in years and sex. HLA class I and class II types, where available, came from metadata supplied by the sample provider rather than from assay-based typing. Findings and caveats that apply to the study as a whole: Clinical and demographic metadata were provided uncurated, with the amount varying by source and participant.

Whole blood was collected in K2EDTA tubes by collaborating institutions according to the institutions' own protocols. Collaborator samples were shipped for TCRbeta analysis as frozen whole blood, isolated PBMCs, or DNA extracted from either sample type. TCRbeta CDR3 regions were amplified from genomic DNA using the immunoSEQ Assay, a bias-controlled multiplex PCR. As for the authors' bioinformatics: The number of nucleated cells in each sample was estimated by amplification of reference gene primers within the assay. To quantify the absolute abundance of each unique TCRbeta CDR3 rearrangement, sequence reads were collapsed and filtered. Productive Simpson clonality was computed per sample as the square root of Simpson's diversity index over productive rearrangements. What TCRdb holds here is the immuneACCESS table cut down to in-frame rearrangements. Part of the clones is not present; checked against another copy, under half of the missing clones reflect an unresolved V gene, and the others are unexplained. V, J and clone size are taken as reported in that table, and D and trimming were inferred from the DNA itself. The sample contains 200,000 to 250,000 clones, around nine tenths of them found a single time. Approximately 7.2% of the sample lies in the top ten.

Sequences LNHNV (CDR1) and YYDKDF (CDR2) are obtained from the germline V gene (reference sequence). Inclusive of the bounding cysteine and phenylalanine, the CDR3 is 13 residues long. The read is trimmed to its CDR3 DNA, 39 bases read in frame from base 1. V sheds 0 bases and J sheds 8 bases, leaving 5 bases between their ends. This TCR was sampled from a woman between 65 and 79 years old with active or convalescent COVID-19. Here the chain combines TRBV15 and TRBJ1-6; the D gene is not confidently resolved. The sample comprised peripheral blood. The CDR3 reads CATSRDADSPLHF. In nucleotides, the sequence is TGTGCCACCAGCAGAGATGCGGATTCACCCCTCCACTTT.